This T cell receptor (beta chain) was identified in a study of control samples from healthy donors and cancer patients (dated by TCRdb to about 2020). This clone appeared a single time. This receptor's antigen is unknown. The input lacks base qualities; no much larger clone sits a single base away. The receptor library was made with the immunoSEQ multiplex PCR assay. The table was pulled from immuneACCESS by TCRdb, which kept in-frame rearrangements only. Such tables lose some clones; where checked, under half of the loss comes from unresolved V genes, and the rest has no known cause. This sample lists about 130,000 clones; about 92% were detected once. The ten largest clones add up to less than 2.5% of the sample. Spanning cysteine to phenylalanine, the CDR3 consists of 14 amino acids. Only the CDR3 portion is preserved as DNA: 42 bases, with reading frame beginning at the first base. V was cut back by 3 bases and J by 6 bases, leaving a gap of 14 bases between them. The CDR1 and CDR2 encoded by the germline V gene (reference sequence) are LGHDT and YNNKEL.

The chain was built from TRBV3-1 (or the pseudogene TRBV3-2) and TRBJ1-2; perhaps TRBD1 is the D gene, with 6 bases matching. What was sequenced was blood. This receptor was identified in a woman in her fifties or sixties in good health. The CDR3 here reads CASSHARGGHGYTF. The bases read TGTGCCAGCAGCCACGCCCGGGGGGGCCATGGCTACACCTTC.